The 3 T cell receptor beta chains in this list originate from one sample, sequenced in a study of response to subunit inactivated influenza vaccine (dated by TCRdb to 2017 to 2018). The method was RT-PCR. The listed sequencing device is Illumina HiSeq 2500. In-frame beta chains were kept once TCRdb had trimmed the public reads at Q25 with fastp and called clones with MiXCR. A single entry per CDR3 protein holds the most common genes and DNA from its merged rows. The table for this sample lists some 300,000 distinct CDR3 sequences; 20% to 25% of them were counted only once. The ten top clones hold 10% to 13% of the sample. The source material was PBMCs from blood, sampled roughly 20 months after vaccination. Receptor source: a man between 50 and 69 years old who received an inactivated influenza vaccine. Donor details come from another sample of the same person, matched by shared clones.

Turning to this clonotype: Since a much larger clone is just one base distant, this may be a read error. This chain connects TRBV5-1 to TRBJ1-2; D may be TRBD1 (6 bases). CDR3 length: 15 residues. Germline assignment: CDR1 SGHRS and CDR2 YFSETQ. V was trimmed by 4 bases and J by 2 bases, leaving 15 bases between them. The CDR3 protein is CASSMERTANYGYTF. The DNA for the CDR3 is TGCGCCAGCAGCATGGAACGGACAGCAAACTATGGCTACACCTTC.

Written as DNA, the CDR3 is TGTGCCAGCAGTTGGGGTCTCCAAGAGACCCAGTACTTC. Protein sequence: CASSWGLQETQYF. This chain links TRBV6-5 with TRBJ2-5; D unclear. Deletions cut 4 bases from V and 1 base from J, with 7 bases between. Germline V gene sequence: CDR1 MNHEY, CDR2 SVGAGI. There are 13 residues in the CDR3.

This clonotype showed up many times. The V call is TRBV7-8, the J call TRBJ1-1; D ambiguous. CDR3 length: 14 residues. Per the germline V gene, CDR1 is SGHVS and CDR2 is FQNEAQ. The ends were cut back, 5 bases at V and 2 bases at J, with 12 bases in the middle. The CDR3 sequence is CASSLPTRNTEAFF. In nucleotides, the CDR3 is TGTGCCAGCAGCCTCCCGACACGTAACACTGAAGCTTTCTTT.